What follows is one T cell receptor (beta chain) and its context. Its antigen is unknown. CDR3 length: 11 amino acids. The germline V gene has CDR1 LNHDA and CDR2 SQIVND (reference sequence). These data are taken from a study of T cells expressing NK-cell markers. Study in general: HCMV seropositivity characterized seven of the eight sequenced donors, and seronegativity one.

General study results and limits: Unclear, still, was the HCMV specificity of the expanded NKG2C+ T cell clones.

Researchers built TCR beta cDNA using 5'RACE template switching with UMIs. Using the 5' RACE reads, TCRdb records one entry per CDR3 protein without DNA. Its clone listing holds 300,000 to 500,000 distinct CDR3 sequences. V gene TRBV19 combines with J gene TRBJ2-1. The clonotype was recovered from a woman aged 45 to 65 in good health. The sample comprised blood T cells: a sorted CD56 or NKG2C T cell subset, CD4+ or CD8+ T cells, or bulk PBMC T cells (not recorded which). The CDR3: CASSIRDEQFF.